This T cell receptor beta chain was retrieved from a study of T-cell memory formation after mild COVID-19. General study points: CD4+ contracting clones lay mainly in CM and EM, CD8+ ones in EMRA.

After 5'RACE with constant-segment primers, TCR alpha and TCR beta cDNA libraries carrying sample barcodes and UMIs were obtained. One entry per CDR3 protein results from TCRdb running MiXCR on the 5' RACE reads. The sample carries about 410,000 distinct CDR3 sequences, about a sixth recorded once. V gave up 5 bases and J gave up 5 bases; unmatched junction bases: 12. Germline assignment: CDR1 SGHTA and CDR2 FQGTGA. The CDR3 sequence is 16 residues long. There are a few counts of this clonotype. Its antigen is still unknown. This TCR derives from a man younger than 35 who had mild COVID-19 (a few samples of this study predate the infection). Cell type and time point are not known. The rearrangement links TRBV7-3 to TRBJ2-3, with TRBD2 matching over 8 bases. Sequenced: PBMCs or a T cell subset sorted from them (not recorded which). Written as DNA, the CDR3 is TGTGCCAGCAGCGCCCCCGTACCGGGGGGGTTAGATACGCAGTATTTT. As protein: CASSAPVPGGLDTQYF.